This T cell receptor (beta chain) was observed in a study of blood T cell repertoires in COVID-19. Original handling: How many nucleated cells were present was estimated from reference gene primer amplification. Clones were sequenced by immunoSEQ multiplex PCR, and TCRdb holds only the in-frame ones, with some missing. The V and J calls and clone size are taken from that table; D and trimming were inferred from the DNA. The table records approximately 170,000 clones, about 85% of them present only once. Germline loops: CDR1 MDHEN, CDR2 SYDVKM. The CDR3 has 14 amino acids. Losses at the gene ends were 8 bases for V and 5 bases for J; bases not matched to a gene: 4.

This TCR was recovered from a woman aged 50 to 60 who had recovered from COVID-19. The sequenced sample was PBMCs or T cells enriched from blood (not recorded which). This rearrangement joins TRBV28 to TRBJ2-1; TRBD2 matches at 12 bases. This CDR3 reads CASQTSGRNNEQFF. CDR3 DNA sequence: TGTGCCAGCCAGACTAGCGGGAGAAACAATGAGCAGTTCTTC.